One T cell receptor beta chain is described in this entry. Its antigen is not identified. The sample belongs to a study of T cell repertoires in cytomegalovirus infection. Study-wide context: Carrying CMV and the relevant HLA type showed in public TCR beta signatures. Study-level points and caveats: Clonotype analysis showed dominance of the ex vivo response by HLA-C-restricted CMV-specific TCR beta clonotypes. Cumulative public TCR beta family frequency identified CMV carriers with the relevant HLA.

TCRdb called the reads again in MiXCR, with one record for every CDR3 protein. Among 300,000 or so distinct CDR3 sequences listed, about 26% were seen once. This CDR3 region has 12 residues. Deletions cut 5 bases from V and 7 bases from J, with 9 bases between. Germline CDR1 reads MNHEY; CDR2 reads SVGEGT. The chain carries TRBV6-2 or TRBV6-3 and TRBJ1-5, with D tentatively TRBD1 (6 bases). This TCR derives from a human donor in good health (CMV status not recorded). Some clones in this sample may be carry-over from other donors' samples. Sequencing input: PBMCs. CDR3 residues: CASSGGWQPQHF. The CDR3 DNA is TGTGCCAGCAGTGGGGGCTGGCAGCCCCAGCATTTT.